This section outlines one T cell receptor beta chain sequence together with its context. The antigen remains unidentified. The libraries were made with immunoSEQ v3. TCRdb's table, derived via immunoSEQ multiplex PCR, lists solely in-frame clones and lacks some. This sample has roughly 92,000 clones, with around three fifths found just once. The record originates from a study of TIL therapy for anti-PD-1-resistant metastatic lung cancer. Points from the study as a whole: Patients were highly selected, enriched for treatment-naive, never-smoker and oncogene-addicted cases.

This sample's time point: pre-treatment sample, taken before nivolumab and TIL therapy. Most excised metastases sampled were pleural nodules or supraclavicular lymph nodes. Germline CDR1 reads MDHEN; CDR2 reads SYDVKM. This CDR3 is 17 amino acids long. With 7 bases clipped from V and 7 bases from J, the junction kept 17 bases outside the gene matches. J is TRBJ1-5 and V is TRBV28; 9 nucleotides match TRBD1. Sequenced material: tumor tissue, taken at baseline. The sequence was collected from a person aged 25 to 79 with non-small cell lung cancer. CDR3 coding DNA: TGTGCCAGCACTTCACCACCGGGGACAGGGCTAAGACAGCCCCAGCATTTT. It specifies CASTSPPGTGLRQPQHF. The full variable domain, its missing parts supplied by reference TRBV28 and TRBJ1-5, is DVKVTQSSRYLVKRTGEKVFLECVQDMDHENMFWYRQDPGLGLRLIYFSYDVKMKEKGDIPEGYSVSREKKERFSLILESASTNQTSMYLCASTSPPGTGLRQPQHFGDGTRLSIL.